The clone carrying this T cell receptor (beta chain) turned up a few times. The CDR3 has 15 residues. The ends were cut back, 0 bases at V and 8 bases at J, with 14 bases in the middle. Germline lookup yields CDR1 SGDLS and CDR2 YYNGEE. Expressed TCRB transcripts were sequenced because the entire RNA isolate underwent reverse transcription. Sequencing was performed with immunoSEQ multiplex PCR; in TCRdb, only in-frame clones are kept and a portion is missing. The repertoire holds 350,000 or so clones, with 15% to 20% as singletons. These data come from a study of beta chain features in type 1 diabetes. CD45RO/CCR7/CD25/CD127/CD95/CD27 separated CD4+ naive, central memory, regulatory and stem cell-like memory cells by sorting. Post-sort purity exceeded 95% for all sorted populations.

Material for sequencing was naive CD4+ T cells from blood. V is TRBV9 and J is TRBJ1-4; D perhaps matches TRBD1 (6 bases). This sequence originates from a woman in her late teens or twenties in good health. The CDR3 spells CASSVEAGAREKLFF. The DNA for the CDR3 is TGTGCCAGCAGCGTAGAGGCAGGGGCTCGGGAAAAACTGTTTTTT. Full variable domain (missing parts from reference TRBV9 and TRBJ1-4): DSGVTQTPKHLITATGQRVTLRCSPRSGDLSVYWYQQSLDQGLQFLIQYYNGEERAKGNILERFSAQQFPDLHSELNLSSLELGDSALYFCASSVEAGAREKLFFGSGTQLSVL.